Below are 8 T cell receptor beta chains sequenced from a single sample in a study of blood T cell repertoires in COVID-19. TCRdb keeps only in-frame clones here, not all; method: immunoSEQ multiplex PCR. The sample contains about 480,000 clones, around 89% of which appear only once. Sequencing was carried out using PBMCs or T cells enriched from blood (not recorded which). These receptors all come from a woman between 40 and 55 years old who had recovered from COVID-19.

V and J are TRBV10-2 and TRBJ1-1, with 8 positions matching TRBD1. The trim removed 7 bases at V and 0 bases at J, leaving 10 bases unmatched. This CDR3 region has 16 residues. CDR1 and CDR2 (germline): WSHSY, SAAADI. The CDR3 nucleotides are TGCGCCAGCATAAGCGCCAAGACAGGGGTGAACACTGAAGCTTTCTTT. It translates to CASISAKTGVNTEAFF.

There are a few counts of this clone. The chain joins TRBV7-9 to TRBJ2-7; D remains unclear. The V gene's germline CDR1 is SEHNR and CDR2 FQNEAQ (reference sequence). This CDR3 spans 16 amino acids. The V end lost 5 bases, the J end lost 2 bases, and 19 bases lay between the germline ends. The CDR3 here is CASSRPLGQATYEQYF. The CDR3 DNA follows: TGTGCCAGCAGCCGCCCCCTTGGGCAAGCTACCTACGAGCAGTACTTC.

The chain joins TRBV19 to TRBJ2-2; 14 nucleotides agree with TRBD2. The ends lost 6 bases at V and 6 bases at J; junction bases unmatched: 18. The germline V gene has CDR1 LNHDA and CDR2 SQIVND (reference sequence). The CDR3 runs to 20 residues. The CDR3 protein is CASSRDTGTSGRGFAGELFF. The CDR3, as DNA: TGTGCCAGTAGCAGAGATACCGGGACTAGCGGGAGAGGGTTCGCCGGGGAGCTGTTTTTT.

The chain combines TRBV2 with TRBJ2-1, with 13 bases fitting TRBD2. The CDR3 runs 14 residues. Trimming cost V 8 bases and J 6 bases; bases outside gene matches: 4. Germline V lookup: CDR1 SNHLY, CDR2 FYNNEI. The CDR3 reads CASPRTSGSNEQFF. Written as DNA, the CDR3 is TGTGCCAGCCCCCGGACTAGCGGGAGCAATGAGCAGTTCTTC. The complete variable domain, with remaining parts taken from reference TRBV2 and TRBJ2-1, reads EPEVTQTPSHQVTQMGQEVILRCVPISNHLYFYWYRQILGQKVEFLVSFYNNEISEKSEIFDDQFSVERPDGSNFTLKIRSTKLEDSAMYFCASPRTSGSNEQFFGPGTRLTVL.

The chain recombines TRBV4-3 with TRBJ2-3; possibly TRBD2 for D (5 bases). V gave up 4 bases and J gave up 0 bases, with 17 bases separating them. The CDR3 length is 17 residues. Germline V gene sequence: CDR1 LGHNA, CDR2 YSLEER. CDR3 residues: CASSLRPAGSSTDTQYF. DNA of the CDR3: TGCGCCAGCAGCCTACGCCCCGCGGGTTCTAGCACAGATACGCAGTATTTT.

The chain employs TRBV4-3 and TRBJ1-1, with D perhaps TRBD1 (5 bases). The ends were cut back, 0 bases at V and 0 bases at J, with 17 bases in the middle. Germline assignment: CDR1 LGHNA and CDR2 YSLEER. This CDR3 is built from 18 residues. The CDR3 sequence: CASSQDPPLQGLNTEAFF. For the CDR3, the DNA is TGCGCCAGCAGCCAAGATCCCCCCCTCCAGGGTTTGAACACTGAAGCTTTCTTT.

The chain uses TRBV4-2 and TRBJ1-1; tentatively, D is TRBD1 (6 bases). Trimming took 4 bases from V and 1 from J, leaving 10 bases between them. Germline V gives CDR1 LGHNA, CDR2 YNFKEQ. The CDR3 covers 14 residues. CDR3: CASSPTGTNTEAFF. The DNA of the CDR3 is TGTGCCAGCAGCCCTACAGGGACGAACACTGAAGCTTTCTTT.

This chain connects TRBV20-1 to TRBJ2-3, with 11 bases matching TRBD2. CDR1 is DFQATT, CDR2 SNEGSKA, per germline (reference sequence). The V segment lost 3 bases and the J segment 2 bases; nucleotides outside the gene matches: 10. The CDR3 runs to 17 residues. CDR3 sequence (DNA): TGCAGTGCTAGTGTATTAGCGGGAGGGCCGAACACAGATACGCAGTATTTT. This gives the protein CSASVLAGGPNTDTQYF.